This passage covers 10 T cell receptor beta chains from one sample sequenced in a study of cytomegalovirus exposure and HLA in healthy donors. Researchers ran the PCR with 60 Vbeta and 13 Jbeta primers. Assay used: immunoSEQ multiplex PCR; TCRdb lists only in-frame clones, some missing. This table holds 150,000 to 200,000 clones, approximately 79% found once. Sample: PBMCs. The receptor source for this set is a male donor in good health and CMV-seronegative.

J is TRBJ2-1 and V is TRBV9; TRBD2 matches 12 bases. Losses at the gene ends were 1 base for V and 13 bases for J; bases not matched to a gene: 15. Germline V gene data show CDR1 as SGDLS and CDR2 as YYNGEE. CDR3 length equals 17 residues. The DNA of the CDR3 is TGTGCCAGCAGCGTACACCCTGGGGCTAGCGGGGGGGTGGAACAGTTCTTC. It codes for CASSVHPGASGGVEQFF.

The rearrangement joins TRBV19 to TRBJ2-7; D might be TRBD1 (6 bases). This CDR3 is 13 amino acids long. Germline V gives CDR1 LNHDA, CDR2 SQIVND (reference sequence). Trimming pared 8 bases from V and 3 bases from J, leaving 14 bases between. CDR3 sequence reads: CASGDTGYYEQYF. Written as DNA, the CDR3 is TGTGCCAGTGGAGATACAGGGTACTACGAGCAGTACTTC.

V and J are TRBV6-1 and TRBJ2-7; 15 bases agree with TRBD2. Germline assignment: CDR1 MNHNS and CDR2 SASEGT. V gave up 5 bases and J gave up 4 bases; unmatched junction bases: 3. The CDR3 runs to 15 residues. The CDR3 spells CASSKGTSGGYEQYF. CDR3 nucleotides: TGTGCCAGCAGTAAAGGGACTAGCGGGGGGTACGAGCAGTACTTC.

The chain links TRBV6-1 to TRBJ1-3; the match to TRBD1 covers 7 bases. Trimming took 7 bases from V and 4 from J; bases not matched to a gene: 7. Per germline, CDR1 MNHNS and CDR2 SASEGT. The length of the CDR3 is 14 residues. The chain's CDR3 is CASTLQGMGNTIYF. Written as DNA, the CDR3 is TGTGCCAGCACTCTACAGGGGATGGGAAACACCATATATTTT.

This chain links TRBV29-1 with TRBJ2-5, with D uncertain. Germline V lookup: CDR1 SQVTM, CDR2 ANQGSEA. The CDR3 is 11 residues long. Trimming took 3 bases from V and 4 from J, leaving 6 bases between them. The CDR3 nucleotides read TGCAGCGTTGATATCGGAGAGACCCAGTACTTC. Its protein product is CSVDIGETQYF.

This clone appeared once. An end of the junction does not agree with germline; a read error may underlie this. The J gene is TRBJ1-1, the V gene TRBV10-3; TRBD1 is a possible D gene (5 bases). Germline CDR1 is ENHRY and CDR2 is SYGVKD. The CDR3 totals 16 residues. This CDR3 is CAISESSWGMNSEAFF. CDR3 in DNA: TGTGCCATCAGTGAGTCGTCCTGGGGCATGAACTCTGAAGCTTTCTTT.

V is TRBV7-2 and J is TRBJ1-5; D is ambiguous. The CDR3 loop spans 13 amino acids. Trimming took 7 bases from V and 2 from J, leaving 9 bases between them. Germline CDR1 SGHTA, CDR2 FQGNSA. This CDR3 is CASKGGGNQPQHF. CDR3 in DNA: TGTGCCAGCAAGGGAGGTGGCAATCAGCCCCAGCATTTT.

The chain recombines TRBV29-1 with TRBJ1-2; TRBD1 matches at 7 bases. The CDR3 contains 16 residues. Germline-derived CDR1 and CDR2 are SQVTM and ANQGSEA. The V gene end was trimmed by 3 bases and the J gene end by 3 bases; junction bases not matched to a gene: 13. The CDR3 DNA is TGCAGCGTTGACGGCCCCCCGACAGGGTCCGACTATGGCTACACCTTC. Protein product: CSVDGPPTGSDYGYTF.

The chain couples TRBV7-9 to TRBJ2-7; D not certain. The CDR3 length is 14 residues. In germline, CDR1 is SEHNR, CDR2 FQNEAQ (reference sequence). The V end lost 2 bases, the J end lost 2 bases, and 10 bases lay between the germline ends. The CDR3 region is CASSLRLQPYEQYF. The CDR3 DNA follows: TGTGCCAGCAGCTTAAGGTTACAGCCCTACGAGCAGTACTTC.

The V call is TRBV18, the J call TRBJ1-2, with TRBD1 matching over 9 bases. CDR3 length: 15 amino acids. Germline CDR1 reads KGHSH; CDR2 reads LQKENI. Trimming removed 6 bases from V and 7 bases from J; junction bases left unmatched: 12. The CDR3 sequence is CASSQQNRGLGGYTF. The CDR3 DNA follows: TGTGCCAGCTCGCAACAAAACAGGGGGCTAGGTGGCTACACCTTC.